The rows below give T cell receptor beta chains drawn from one sample of a study of shared clonotypes between healthy human individuals. Sequencing was performed with immunoSEQ multiplex PCR; in TCRdb, only in-frame clones are kept and a portion is missing. The data hold around 1.9 million clones, with about 93% observed a single time. The sequencing sample was made of naive CD8+ T cells from PBMCs. All receptors come from a man aged 18 to 30 in good health. Some clones in this sample may be carry-over from other donors' samples. Each CDR3 is given with its conserved first and last residue. Each record gives: J gene, clone size, D gene, V gene, CDR3 DNA, CDR3 protein. D genes are given only for firm matches. Expanded clones are given a class, and other clones once, few, many or no size at all.

>TRBJ2-3|NA|TRBD2|TRBV7-3
TGTGCCAGCAGCTCCGATGTAGCGGGAAACACAGATACGCAGTATTTT
CASSSDVAGNTDTQYF
>TRBJ2-5|NA|NA|TRBV7-9
TGTGCCAGCAGCTTACCAAGGGAGCAAGAGACCCAGTACTTC
CASSLPREQETQYF
>TRBJ2-3|NA|TRBD2|TRBV27
TGTGCCAGCAGTCTTCTTGAAATGACCGGGACTAGGCCAGATACGCAGTATTTT
CASSLLEMTGTRPDTQYF
>TRBJ2-1|NA|NA|TRBV7-2
TGTGCCAGCAGCTTATTACTGGGAGACATGGGGCAGTTCTTC
CASSLLLGDMGQFF
>TRBJ2-2|NA|NA|TRBV7-9
TGTGCCAGCAGCTTATTGAAGTTCCGGCAGAACACCGGGGAGCTGTTTTTT
CASSLLKFRQNTGELFF
>TRBJ2-5|NA|TRBD1|TRBV11-2
TGTGCCAGCAGCTTAGATACGACAGGGTTCCTAGGGGAGACCCAGTACTTC
CASSLDTTGFLGETQYF
>TRBJ1-2|NA|TRBD1|TRBV9
TGTGCCAGCTCGGGACAGGGCTATGGCTACACCTTC
CASSGQGYGYTF
>TRBJ2-7|NA|NA|TRBV5-1
TGCGCCAGCAGCTCGCTCGGTTCCCCCTACGAGCAGTACTTC
CASSSLGSPYEQYF
>TRBJ2-7|NA|NA|TRBV29-1
TGCAGCGTTACAGATTCCTACGAGCAGTACTTC
CSVTDSYEQYF
>TRBJ2-5|NA|NA|TRBV28
TGTGCCAGCAGTTTCTTAACAGGCCAAGAGACCCAGTACTTC
CASSFLTGQETQYF
>TRBJ2-7|NA|TRBD2|TRBV28
TGTGCCAGCAGTCTTAGCGGGAGTCGCTACGAGCAGTACTTC
CASSLSGSRYEQYF
>TRBJ2-7|once|NA|TRBV5-1
TGCGCCAGCGGAACCGGGCCAACCTACGAGCAGTACTTC
CASGTGPTYEQYF
>TRBJ2-7|NA|NA|TRBV27
TGTGCCAGCAGTTTAACCTACTCCTGGCAGGAGCAGTACTTC
CASSLTYSWQEQYF
>TRBJ1-2|NA|TRBD1|TRBV6-6
TGTGCCAGCAGTTACTGGGGACAGGGGGACTATGGCTACACCTTC
CASSYWGQGDYGYTF
>TRBJ1-1|NA|TRBD1|TRBV4-1
TGCGCCAGCAGCCAACCCTTGACAGGGGGCGACTCTGAAGCTTTCTTT
CASSQPLTGGDSEAFF
>TRBJ1-3|NA|NA|TRBV4-1
TGCGCCAGCAGTTCCGGACGGAACTCTGGAAACACCATATATTTT
CASSSGRNSGNTIYF
>TRBJ2-7|NA|NA|TRBV11-2
TGTGCCAGCAGCTTAGGCATCATCGGGCAGTACTTC
CASSLGIIGQYF
>TRBJ2-1|NA|NA|TRBV2
TGTGCCAGCATCTCCCGGGAGTACAATGAGCAGTTCTTC
CASISREYNEQFF
>TRBJ2-7|once|NA|TRBV7-6
TGTGCCAGCAGCCATGGGCATAACTACGAGCAGTACTTC
CASSHGHNYEQYF
>TRBJ2-7|NA|TRBD2|TRBV29-1
TGCAGCGTGGCTAGCGGGAGCATGTACGAGCAGTACTTC
CSVASGSMYEQYF
>TRBJ2-5|NA|NA|TRBV7-9
TGTGCCAGCAGCCTCCCGGACGTCAAAACCCAGTACTTC
CASSLPDVKTQYF
>TRBJ2-2|few|NA|TRBV7-3
TGTGCCAGCAGCAGGGCCCGCGGGGAGCTGTTTTTT
CASSRARGELFF
>TRBJ1-3|NA|TRBD1|TRBV7-2
TGTGCCAGCAGACCGGGACAGGGGATGGTATTCGCTGGAAACACCATATATTTT
CASRPGQGMVFAGNTIYF
>TRBJ2-7|NA|TRBD2|TRBV11-1
TGTGCCAGCAGACGGACCGGACTAGAGGCCGACGAGCAGTACTTC
CASRRTGLEADEQYF
>TRBJ2-3|NA|NA|TRBV18
TGTGCCAGCTCCAGGGGGAGGGATACGCAGTATTTT
CASSRGRDTQYF
>TRBJ2-7|once|NA|TRBV7-9
TGTGCCAGCAGCTTACCCCCCCCTGACAGGGAGGCCTACGAGCAGTACTTC
CASSLPPPDREAYEQYF
>TRBJ2-3|NA|TRBD1|TRBV28
TGTGCCAGCAGTCTCGACAGGGATAAAGGAACAGATACGCAGTATTTT
CASSLDRDKGTDTQYF
>TRBJ2-3|NA|TRBD2|TRBV4-1
TGCGCCAGCAGCCCCCGGACTAGCGGGAGCTGGGCAGATACGCAGTATTTT
CASSPRTSGSWADTQYF